These T cell receptor beta chains were read from a single sample in a study of T cells after yellow fever vaccination. One entry per CDR3 protein, called by TCRdb with MiXCR from the 5' RACE reads. Of around 350,000 distinct CDR3 sequences in the sample, about 6.2% were seen once. The sequencing here drew on PBMCs, taken 5 days after the yellow fever booster vaccination. The receptors derive from a man aged 25 to 40 who received the YFV17D yellow fever vaccine. Both conserved end residues are part of each CDR3. The D gene is left open where the match is weak. Rows may omit the clone size; those that give it use once, few, many or a size class.

TRBJ2-5,few,.,15,TRBV12-5,TGTGCTAGTGGTTTGGCCCAGGGCGGGCGAGAGACCCAGTACTTC,CASGLAQGGRETQYF
TRBJ2-3,many,TRBD2,15,TRBV20-1,TGCAGTGCTAGAGATGGCGGGAGGGTCGCAGATACGCAGTATTTT,CSARDGGRVADTQYF
TRBJ2-2,few,.,15,TRBV12-5,TGTGCTAGTGGTTCTGGGGTTCTGGGTACCGGGGAGCTGTTTTTT,CASGSGVLGTGELFF
TRBJ1-5,many,.,13,TRBV19,TGTGCCAGTAAAGGGGCAGGGGCCCAGCCCCAGCATTTT,CASKGAGAQPQHF
TRBJ2-5,few,TRBD2,14,TRBV20-1,TGCAGTGCTAGAAGTAGCGGGAGTATCGGGACCCAGTACTTC,CSARSSGSIGTQYF
TRBJ2-5,many,.,13,TRBV7-9,TGTGCCAGCAGCGCCCCTCCTTCCGAGACCCAGTACTTC,CASSAPPSETQYF
TRBJ1-4,many,.,14,TRBV5-1,TGCGCCAGCAGAATGGACAGTCTAAATGAAAAACTGTTTTTT,CASRMDSLNEKLFF
TRBJ2-7,many,.,13,TRBV20-1,TGCAGTGCCTTACAGGGTACCCACTACGAGCAGTACTTC,CSALQGTHYEQYF
TRBJ1-1,few,.,15,TRBV3-1,TGTGCCTCCTCCACCGCGGGAACTCCTAAGACTGAAGCTTTCTTT,CASSTAGTPKTEAFF
TRBJ1-5,.,TRBD1,14,TRBV5-6,TGTGCCAGCAGCCCGGGACAGGGAATGGGGCCCCAGCATTTT,CASSPGQGMGPQHF
TRBJ2-1,many,.,15,TRBV12-3/TRBV12-4,TGTGCCAGCAGTTTAGGGCACCTTCTCTACAATGAGCAGTTCTTC,CASSLGHLLYNEQFF
TRBJ2-2,few,.,14,TRBV19,TGTGCCAGTAGTATAGTGCGGGATACCGGGGAGCTGTTTTTT,CASSIVRDTGELFF
TRBJ1-2,many,TRBD1,13,TRBV20-1,TGCAGTGCTACCGCACAGGGGAACTATGGCTACACCTTC,CSATAQGNYGYTF
TRBJ2-3,few,TRBD1,15,TRBV19,TGTGCCAGTAGTCGCGGACAGGGGAGGCCAGATACGCAGTATTTT,CASSRGQGRPDTQYF
TRBJ2-7,.,.,15,TRBV6-1,TGTGCCAGCAGTGACCCCCGGGACACAACCTACGAGCAGTACTTC,CASSDPRDTTYEQYF
TRBJ2-7,.,.,12,TRBV20-1,TGCAGTGCGCATTCACTTTACTACGAGCAGTACTTC,CSAHSLYYEQYF